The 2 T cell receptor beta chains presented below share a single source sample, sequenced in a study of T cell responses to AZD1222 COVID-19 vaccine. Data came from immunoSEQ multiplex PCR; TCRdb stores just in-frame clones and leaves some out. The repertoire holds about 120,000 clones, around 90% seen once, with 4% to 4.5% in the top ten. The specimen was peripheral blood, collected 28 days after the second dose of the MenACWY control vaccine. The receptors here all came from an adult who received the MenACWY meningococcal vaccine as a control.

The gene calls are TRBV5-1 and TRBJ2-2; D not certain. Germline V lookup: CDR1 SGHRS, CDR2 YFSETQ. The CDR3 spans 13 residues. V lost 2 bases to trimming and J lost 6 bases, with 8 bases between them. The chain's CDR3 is CASSFGVSGELFF. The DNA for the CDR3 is TGCGCCAGCAGCTTTGGGGTTTCCGGGGAGCTGTTTTTT.

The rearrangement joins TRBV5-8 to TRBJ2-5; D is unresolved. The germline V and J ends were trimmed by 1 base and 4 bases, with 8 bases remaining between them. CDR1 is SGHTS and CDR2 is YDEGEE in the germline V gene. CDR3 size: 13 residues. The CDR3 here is CASSLYLRETQYF. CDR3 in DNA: TGTGCCAGCAGCTTGTACTTGAGAGAGACCCAGTACTTC.